The source of this T cell receptor beta chain is a study of CD8 T cell repertoires and HIV-1 epitope variants (TCRdb year 2020). Context from the whole study: Twenty-five peptides representing autologous and known Gag and Nef epitope variants were each used to stimulate T cells in separate culture wells. An aliquot of 1M T cells was saved as an uncultured baseline condition, separate from the approximately 80 T cell cultures. A total of around 85 T cell cultures were run, with each culture condition performed in triplicate except for one peptide, which was performed in duplicate. Three Gag epitope families and Nef HW9 and YT9 were included among the tested epitopes. T cells were enriched using the EasySep Human T Cell Enrichment Kit and were co-cultured with equal numbers of autologous T cell-negative cells serving as antigen-presenting cells. Cultures ran for 10 to 11 days in IMDM with gentamicin, with half-media changes on days 3 and 7 adding IL-2, IL-7 and IL-15. The control conditions were a CMV, EBV and flu peptide pool, the Ebola AY9 epitope as a negative control, and a well with no peptide. The research as a whole found: The study identified eight to ten antigen-specific TCR beta clonotypes, over 5 of which appeared to be cross-reactive for autologous or known escape epitope variants. The assay could identify only TCR beta chains and pointed to proliferation in response to antigen, not to T cell function or cytokine profile. Four or five clonotypes recognized the Nef KF9 family and one clonotype recognized the HW9 family, while no responses were seen to the TAALDMSHF plasma variant.

About this clone itself: The antigen it binds to is not known. The record has no base qualities; no much larger clone is one base away.

The CDR3, cysteine through phenylalanine, is 20 amino acids long. Only the CDR3 part of the read is kept: 60 bases, read in frame from the first base. Deletion took 0 bases off V and 0 bases off J, with a span of 18 bases between the germline ends. From a lookup of the germline V gene, CDR1 and CDR2 are LGHNA and YSLEER. Sequencing of TCR beta CDR3 regions was performed at survey depth on the immunoSEQ platform. The QIAamp DNA micro kit was used to extract genomic DNA from every cultured and uncultured CD8+ T cell population. The authors' analysis ran thus. Any sample with under 5,000 productive reads was excluded, and this exclusion removed about 6.5% of the roughly 75 cultures stimulated with HIV peptides. Sequences were trimmed to CDR3 by a MANAFEST web app, and nonproductive sequences, CDR3s under 5 amino acids, and sequences not starting with C or ending with F/W were removed. Clonotypes were classified as antigen-specific only if expansion was observed in at least 2 of 3 replicates versus the no-peptide control at FDR 0.01, only within one epitope family. In addition, a specific clonotype needed a frequency at least fivefold higher than in wells stimulated with peptides from other epitope families. TCRdb re-hosts the immuneACCESS table, in-frame sequences only. Its copies lack some clones; in the studies checked, an unresolved V gene accounts for under half of them, and the cause for the rest is not known. V and J calls and clone size are given by that table; D and trimming were obtained from the DNA. The sample table lists thousands of clones, about 62% of them with a count of one. The top ten clonotypes cover over 40% of the sample.

The EasySep Human CD8+ T Cell Enrichment Kit was used on day 10 to isolate CD8+ T cells from every culture. The sequence came from a male donor with HIV. The rearrangement joined TRBV4-3 to TRBJ2-6; TRBD2 might be the D gene, on 6 matching bases. Sequenced material: cultured CD8+ T cells derived from PBMCs. CDR3 sequence: CASSQDRDSGALSGANVLTF. The sequenced DNA: TGCGCCAGCAGCCAAGATAGGGACTCCGGGGCCCTCTCTGGGGCCAACGTCCTGACTTTC.